Included here is one T cell receptor beta chain sequence, with context. Because the CDR3's place on the DNA is in doubt, the DNA is left out and the CDR3 is given as listed by TCRdb. This sample was taken from a study of blood T cell repertoires in COVID-19. Turning to the study itself: The samples span acute and convalescent COVID-19 from the United States, Italy and Spain. In each case, the material was cDNA or gDNA derived from T cells, B-cell-depleted T cells, or PBMCs.

In the authors' workflow: Researchers report that nucleated cell counts were estimated from reference gene primer amplification. The repertoire was sequenced with immunoSEQ multiplex PCR; TCRdb's copy has only in-frame clones and lacks some. V and J calls and clone size are copied from that table; D and trimming were computed from the DNA. The profile covers about 75,000 clones, with more than 75% appearing a single time and roughly a fifth taken by the ten largest. The CDR3 region is 12 residues in length, termini included. The V and J genes are TRBV12-3 or TRBV12-4 and TRBJ1-2. The source material was peripheral blood. The sequence was obtained from a human donor in a cohort sampled during active COVID-19. The CDR3 region is CASSTSGYGYTF.